The 22 T cell receptor beta chains listed next were all sequenced from one sample in a study of T cell changes during pregnancy in multiple sclerosis. TCRdb's table, derived via immunoSEQ multiplex PCR, lists solely in-frame clones and lacks some. The data contain fewer than 90,000 clones, approximately 95% of them singletons. Source: peripheral blood, taken after pregnancy. All receptors come from a female donor in good health, enrolled as a control in a pregnancy study.

The V call is TRBV10-3, the J call TRBJ1-2; 10 nucleotides line up with TRBD1. Losses at the gene ends were 3 bases for V and 5 bases for J; bases not matched to a gene: 6. The CDR3 covers 15 residues. Germline V lookup: CDR1 ENHRY, CDR2 SYGVKD. Here the CDR3 reads CAISDAGTGVYGYTF. The CDR3, as DNA: TGTGCCATCAGTGACGCCGGGACAGGGGTATATGGCTACACCTTC.

The V and J genes are TRBV6-5 and TRBJ1-4; D unresolved. The CDR3 has 15 residues. V was pared by 5 bases and J by 4 bases, with 14 bases between. Germline V gene data show CDR1 as MNHEY and CDR2 as SVGAGI. CDR3 sequence: CASSPTTNLNEKLFF. CDR3 sequence (DNA): TGTGCCAGCAGTCCTACCACCAACCTTAATGAAAAACTGTTTTTT.

The chain joins TRBV6-1 to TRBJ1-1; D uncertain. The CDR3 sequence is 13 residues long. CDR1 is MNHNS and CDR2 is SASEGT in the germline V gene. V dropped 6 bases and J dropped 0 bases, with 8 bases sitting between them. The CDR3 bases are TGTGCCAGCAGGCCTCACATGAACACTGAAGCTTTCTTT. It encodes CASRPHMNTEAFF.

V usage is TRBV29-1 and J usage is TRBJ2-7, with TRBD1 identical over 11 bases. The CDR3 length is 14 residues. Unmatched junction bases numbered 2, after V lost 4 bases and J lost 0 bases. Germline CDR1 is SQVTM and CDR2 is ANQGSEA. This CDR3 reads CSVAGTGGSYEQYF. The CDR3 DNA is TGCAGCGTTGCCGGGACAGGGGGCTCCTACGAGCAGTACTTC.

The sample holds one count of this clone. The CDR3 DNA follows: TGTGCCAGCAGCAGATACGGGACAGGGGGCGCCTACGAGCAGTACTTC. The encoded protein is CASSRYGTGGAYEQYF. V usage is TRBV7-8 and J usage is TRBJ2-7, with 12 positions matching TRBD1. Germline-derived CDR1 and CDR2 are SGHVS and FQNEAQ. The CDR3 totals 16 residues. The V and J ends lost 5 bases and 2 bases, in that order; junction bases with no gene match: 7. The entire variable domain, with the rest obtained from reference TRBV7-8 and TRBJ2-7, is as follows: GAGVSQSPRYKVAKRGQDVALRCDPISGHVSLFWYQQALGQGPEFLTYFQNEAQLDKSGLPSDRFFAERPEGSVSTLKIQRTQQEDSAVYLCASSRYGTGGAYEQYFGPGTRLTVT.

V is TRBV18 and J is TRBJ2-1, with 7 bases aligning to TRBD1. Trimming took 6 bases from V and 0 from J; bases not matched to a gene: 5. In germline, CDR1 is KGHSH, CDR2 LQKENI. The CDR3 extends over 15 amino acids. CDR3 DNA: TGTGCCAGCTCCTCCAGGGACAGCTCCTACAATGAGCAGTTCTTC. Translating gives CASSSRDSSYNEQFF.

This chain links TRBV13 with TRBJ2-7; TRBD2 aligns across 7 bases. The germline V gene has CDR1 PRHDT and CDR2 FYEKMQ (reference sequence). V shed 2 bases and J 3 bases; nucleotides not matched to a gene: 10. This CDR3 is 16 amino acids long. The CDR3 protein is CASSLRSSGYFYEQYF. The CDR3 DNA reads TGTGCCAGCAGCTTAAGGTCTAGCGGTTATTTCTACGAGCAGTACTTC.

The chain links TRBV4-2 to TRBJ2-1; TRBD1 matches at 8 bases. CDR3 length equals 15 residues. Germline V gene data show CDR1 as LGHNA and CDR2 as YNFKEQ. Germline trimming cut 4 bases from V and 11 bases from J; bases unmatched to any gene: 13. CDR3: CASSPRGQAFQKQFF. DNA of the CDR3: TGTGCCAGCAGCCCCCGGGGACAGGCATTCCAAAAGCAGTTCTTC.

This chain links TRBV12-5 with TRBJ1-1, with D possibly TRBD1 on 5 matching bases. CDR3 length equals 13 residues. Per the germline V gene, CDR1 is LGHNT and CDR2 is FRNRAP. V was pared by 5 bases and J by 1 base, with 8 bases between. The CDR3 region is CASGTDRNTEAFF. In DNA, the CDR3 is TGTGCTAGTGGTACCGACAGGAACACTGAAGCTTTCTTT. The full variable domain, rest sourced from reference TRBV12-5 and TRBJ1-1, is DARVTQTPRHKVTEMGQEVTMRCQPILGHNTVFWYRQTMMQGLELLAYFRNRAPLDDSGMPKDRFSAEMPDATLATLKIQPSEPRDSAVYFCASGTDRNTEAFFGQGTRLTVV.

This clone was observed once. The chain uses TRBV2 and TRBJ1-5, with D possibly TRBD1 on 6 matching bases. The length of the CDR3 is 16 residues. V lost 2 bases, J lost 4 bases, and 15 bases lay in between. The V gene's germline CDR1 is SNHLY and CDR2 FYNNEI. CDR3 amino acids: CASSERGGRSNQPQHF. The CDR3 DNA reads TGTGCCAGCAGTGAAAGGGGGGGCAGATCAAATCAGCCCCAGCATTTT. Complete variable domain (other parts from reference TRBV2 and TRBJ1-5): EPEVTQTPSHQVTQMGQEVILRCVPISNHLYFYWYRQILGQKVEFLVSFYNNEISEKSEIFDDQFSVERPDGSNFTLKIRSTKLEDSAMYFCASSERGGRSNQPQHFGDGTRLSIL.

This clone occurred once. The rearrangement links TRBV6-1 to TRBJ2-1, with a weak D call TRBD1 (6 bases). Germline CDR1 and CDR2: MNHNS and SASEGT. There are 15 residues in the CDR3. V dropped 0 bases and J dropped 6 bases, with 12 bases sitting between them. As DNA, the CDR3 is TGTGCCAGCAGTGAAGCGCCAGGGGCCCGCAATGAGCAGTTCTTC. This translates into CASSEAPGARNEQFF.

The chain joins TRBV2 to TRBJ1-2; D is possibly TRBD1 (5 bases). In germline, CDR1 is SNHLY, CDR2 FYNNEI. Trimming pared 3 bases from V and 8 bases from J, leaving 19 bases between. The CDR3 contains 15 residues. CDR3 in amino acids: CASSDIARADGGYTF. Written as DNA, the CDR3 is TGTGCCAGCAGTGATATTGCCAGGGCTGATGGAGGCTACACCTTC.

The genes are TRBV28 and TRBJ1-4; D might be TRBD1 (5 bases). V shed 8 bases and J shed 7 bases, with 23 bases lying between them. The CDR3 loop spans 16 amino acids. CDR1 and CDR2 from the germline V gene are MDHEN and SYDVKM. This CDR3 is CASDGGTAPEIEKLFF. CDR3 coding DNA: TGTGCCAGCGATGGGGGGACCGCTCCCGAGATTGAAAAACTGTTTTTT. The whole variable domain, filled in from reference TRBV28 and TRBJ1-4, reads DVKVTQSSRYLVKRTGEKVFLECVQDMDHENMFWYRQDPGLGLRLIYFSYDVKMKEKGDIPEGYSVSREKKERFSLILESASTNQTSMYLCASDGGTAPEIEKLFFGSGTQLSVL.

The rearrangement joins TRBV18 to TRBJ2-7; the D gene is possibly TRBD2 (5 bases). Germline V lookup: CDR1 KGHSH, CDR2 LQKENI. Trimming shortened V by 1 base and J by 2 bases, and 18 bases separated the two germline ends. The CDR3 covers 17 residues. CDR3 DNA sequence: TGTGCCAGCTCACCACTAGGCGGGCCCGCCCTCCCCTACGAGCAGTACTTC. It is translated as CASSPLGGPALPYEQYF.

The J gene is TRBJ2-5, the V gene TRBV29-1, with D possibly being TRBD1 (6 bases). V was cut by 5 bases and J by 1 base, with 11 bases left in between. Germline V gives CDR1 SQVTM, CDR2 ANQGSEA. The CDR3 spans 13 residues. CDR3 sequence reads: CSVQTGLQETQYF. For the CDR3, the DNA is TGCAGCGTTCAGACAGGACTCCAAGAGACCCAGTACTTC. Supplemented by reference TRBV29-1 and TRBJ2-5, the full variable domain reads SAVISQKPSRDICQRGTSLTIQCQVDSQVTMMFWYRQQPGQSLTLIATANQGSEATYESGFVIDKFPISRPNLTFSTLTVSNMSPEDSSIYLCSVQTGLQETQYFGPGTRLLVL.

The V call is TRBV6-1, the J call TRBJ1-5; no reliable D call. Germline values: CDR1 MNHNS, CDR2 SASEGT. This CDR3 has 15 amino acids. Between the trimmed V and J ends, which lost 6 bases and 2 bases, there was a span of 14 bases. The CDR3 DNA reads TGTGCCAGCAGAGTCGGGGTTTCGGGCAATCAGCCCCAGCATTTT. Encoded protein: CASRVGVSGNQPQHF.

With regard to this clone: Germline and junction disagree at one end, which may indicate a read error. The CDR3 sequence is CASSSQLAGANEQFF. The CDR3 DNA reads TGTGCTAGCAGCTCACAACTAGCGGGAGCGAATGAGCAGTTCTTC. This sequence joins TRBV7-7 and TRBJ2-1, with 11 bases lining up with TRBD2. CDR3 length: 15 amino acids. CDR1 is SSHAT and CDR2 is FNYEAQ in the germline V gene (reference sequence).

The rearrangement uses TRBV9 and TRBJ2-1; a weak D match, TRBD2 (6 bases). This CDR3 spans 12 amino acids. Germline V CDR1 and CDR2: SGDLS, YYNGEE. Trimming stripped 1 base from V and 10 bases from J, with 9 bases between. The CDR3 DNA reads TGTGCCAGCAGCGTAAGCGGGCTAGAGCAGTTCTTC. Translating it yields CASSVSGLEQFF.

The V call is TRBV28, the J call TRBJ2-6; 9 bases are shared with TRBD1. The junction had 7 bases not matched to a gene; V was cut back by 4 bases and J by 0 bases. CDR3 length: 18 residues. Germline values: CDR1 MDHEN, CDR2 SYDVKM. The CDR3 protein is CASSSAGTGISGANVLTF. In nucleotides, the CDR3 is TGTGCCAGCAGTTCGGCCGGGACAGGGATCTCTGGGGCCAACGTCCTGACTTTC.

V usage is TRBV28 and J usage is TRBJ2-7; 7 bases fit TRBD1. The V gene end was trimmed by 6 bases and the J gene end by 1 base; junction bases not matched to a gene: 9. This CDR3 is 15 amino acids long. In germline, CDR1 is MDHEN, CDR2 SYDVKM. The CDR3 protein is CASRGRDRVSYEQYF. The CDR3 nucleotides are TGTGCCAGCAGGGGTAGGGACAGAGTATCCTACGAGCAGTACTTC. The variable domain in full, completed from reference TRBV28 and TRBJ2-7, reads DVKVTQSSRYLVKRTGEKVFLECVQDMDHENMFWYRQDPGLGLRLIYFSYDVKMKEKGDIPEGYSVSREKKERFSLILESASTNQTSMYLCASRGRDRVSYEQYFGPGTRLTVT.

Only one count was recorded for this clone. V is TRBV28 and J is TRBJ2-1; a weak D match, TRBD1 (6 bases). CDR3 length: 16 residues. Germline V gives CDR1 MDHEN, CDR2 SYDVKM. Trimming cost V 7 bases and J 4 bases, with 20 bases left between them. As DNA, the CDR3 is TGTGCCAGCACTAATCAACAGGGTTCAGCTTACAATGAGCAGTTCTTC. It encodes CASTNQQGSAYNEQFF. Full variable domain (missing parts from reference TRBV28 and TRBJ2-1): DVKVTQSSRYLVKRTGEKVFLECVQDMDHENMFWYRQDPGLGLRLIYFSYDVKMKEKGDIPEGYSVSREKKERFSLILESASTNQTSMYLCASTNQQGSAYNEQFFGPGTRLTVL.

The CDR3 protein is CASSYVGTDNYGYTF. Written as DNA, the CDR3 is TGTGCCAGCAGCTACGTTGGGACAGACAACTATGGCTACACCTTC. This chain joins TRBV7-8 and TRBJ1-2; TRBD1 matches at 7 bases. The CDR3 extends over 15 amino acids. Trimming at V came to 4 bases and at J to 2 bases, leaving 7 bases not matched to a gene. Germline lookup yields CDR1 SGHVS and CDR2 FQNEAQ.